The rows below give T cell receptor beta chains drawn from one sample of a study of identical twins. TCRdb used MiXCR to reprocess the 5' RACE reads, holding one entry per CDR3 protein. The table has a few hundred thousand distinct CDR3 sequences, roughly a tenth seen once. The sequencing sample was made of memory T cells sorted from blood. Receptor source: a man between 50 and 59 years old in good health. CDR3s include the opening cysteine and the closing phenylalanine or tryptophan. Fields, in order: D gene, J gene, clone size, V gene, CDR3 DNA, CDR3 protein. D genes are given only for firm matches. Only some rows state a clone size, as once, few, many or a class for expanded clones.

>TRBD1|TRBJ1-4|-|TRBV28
TGTGCCAGCAGTGGCAGGGGGCAAGCAGGTGAAAAACTGTTTTTT
CASSGRGQAGEKLFF
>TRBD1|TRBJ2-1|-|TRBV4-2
TGTGCCAGCAGCCGGGACAGGGGGCCTAATGAGCAGTTCTTC
CASSRDRGPNEQFF
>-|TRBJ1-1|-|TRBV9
TGTGCCAGCAGCGTAGAATCTACCGGGGGGGCCACTGAAGCTTTCTTT
CASSVESTGGATEAFF
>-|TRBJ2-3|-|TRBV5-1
TGCGCCAGCAGTGGGGCTAGCACAGATACGCAGTATTTT
CASSGASTDTQYF
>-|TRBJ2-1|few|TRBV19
TGTGCCAGTAGGGGTAGCGGTGCTTACAATGAGCAGTTCTTC
CASRGSGAYNEQFF
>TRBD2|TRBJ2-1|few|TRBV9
TGTGCCAGCAGCGCACCGCTCACTAGCGGGAGGGCAGCTGAGCAGTTCTTC
CASSAPLTSGRAAEQFF
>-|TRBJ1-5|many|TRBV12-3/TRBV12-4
TGTGCCAGCAACCTGGGGCTGGAGCAGCCCCAGCATTTT
CASNLGLEQPQHF
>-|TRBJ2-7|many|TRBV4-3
TGCGCCAGCAGCCAAGTAAAGGGAGCAAAGGGGAGAACCTACGAGCAGTACTTC
CASSQVKGAKGRTYEQYF
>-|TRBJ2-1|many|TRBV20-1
TGCAGTGCTAGAGGTTTGTTACAGCAGAATGAGCAGTTCTTC
CSARGLLQQNEQFF
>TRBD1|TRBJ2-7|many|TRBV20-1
TGCAGTGCTAGAAGTGACAGGGACTACGAGCAGTACTTC
CSARSDRDYEQYF
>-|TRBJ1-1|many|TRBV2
TGTGCAACAGGCGCGGAAGCTTTCTTT
CATGAEAFF
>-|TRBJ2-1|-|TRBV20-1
TGCAGTGCTAGTAGAAAGAATGAGCAGTTCTTC
CSASRKNEQFF
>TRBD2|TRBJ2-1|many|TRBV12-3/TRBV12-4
TGTGCCAGCAACGGACTAGATGAGCAGTTCTTC
CASNGLDEQFF
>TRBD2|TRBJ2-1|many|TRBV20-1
TGCAGTGCTAGAGATGTAATAGCGGGAGTAGATGAGCAGTTCTTC
CSARDVIAGVDEQFF
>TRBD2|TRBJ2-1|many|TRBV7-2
TGTGCCAGCAGCTCGACTAGCGGGGGGGACTACAATGAGCAGTTCTTC
CASSSTSGGDYNEQFF
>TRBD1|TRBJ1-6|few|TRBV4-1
TGCGCCAGCAGCCAAGGAGGAGGCCGGGCCAGGACAGGTGGATCACCCCTCCACTTT
CASSQGGGRARTGGSPLHF
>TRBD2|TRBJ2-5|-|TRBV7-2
TGTGCCAGCAGCCCCGAGACTAGCGGGAGGGCCTGGGAGACCCAGTACTTC
CASSPETSGRAWETQYF
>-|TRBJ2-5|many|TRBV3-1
TGTGCCAGCAGCCAATACCAGGAAGAGACCCAGTACTTC
CASSQYQEETQYF
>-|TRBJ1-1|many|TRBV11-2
TGTGCCAGCAGCCTACGGGAGCACACTGAAGCTTTCTTT
CASSLREHTEAFF
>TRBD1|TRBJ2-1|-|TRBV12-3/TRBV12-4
TGTGCCAGCAGTCCCCTAGACCGGGACAGGTCGGTCTTC
CASSPLDRDRSVF
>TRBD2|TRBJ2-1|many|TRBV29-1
TGCAGCGTTGAAAGGACTAGCGGGGTCAATGAGCAGTTCTTC
CSVERTSGVNEQFF
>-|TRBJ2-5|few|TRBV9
TGTGCCAGCAGCGTACAGTCACAAGAGACCCAGTACTTC
CASSVQSQETQYF